A selection of T cell receptor beta chains follows, all from one sample in a study of vaccination effects on CD4 cells after COVID-19. Sequencing was performed with immunoSEQ multiplex PCR; in TCRdb, only in-frame clones are kept and a portion is missing. The top ten clones hold 33% of a sample with tens of thousands of clones, around 73% of them seen once. Their antigen targets remain unknown. The sample was CD4+ T cells from PBMCs cultured with a peptide pool, taken before COVID-19 vaccination. All receptors derive from a human donor who had a prior SARS-CoV-2 infection. Both conserved end residues are part of each CDR3. Fields, in order: V gene, clone size, D gene, J gene, CDR3 protein, CDR3 DNA. D genes are given only for firm matches. The size of a clone is reported for some rows only, either as once, few or many, or as a class for expanded clones.

V gene: TRBV2; clone size: .; D gene: .; J gene: TRBJ1-6; CDR3 protein: CASSEGYNNSPLHF; CDR3 DNA: TGTGCCAGCAGTGAAGGGTACAATAATTCACCCCTCCACTTT
V gene: TRBV4-3; clone size: .; D gene: TRBD1; J gene: TRBJ1-6; CDR3 protein: CASSQDRTGGSPLHF; CDR3 DNA: TGCGCCAGCAGCCAAGATCGGACAGGGGGCTCGCCCCTCCACTTT
V gene: TRBV18; clone size: .; D gene: TRBD1; J gene: TRBJ2-5; CDR3 protein: CASSPPGQGKETQYF; CDR3 DNA: TGTGCCAGCTCACCACCAGGACAGGGAAAAGAGACCCAGTACTTC
V gene: TRBV18; clone size: .; D gene: TRBD1; J gene: TRBJ2-7; CDR3 protein: CASSPQGAGEQYF; CDR3 DNA: TGTGCCAGCTCACCTCAGGGGGCGGGGGAGCAGTACTTC
V gene: TRBV5-4; clone size: .; D gene: .; J gene: TRBJ2-7; CDR3 protein: CASSLGDLKSYEQYF; CDR3 DNA: TGTGCCAGCAGCTTGGGAGACTTAAAATCCTACGAGCAGTACTTC
V gene: TRBV15; clone size: .; D gene: .; J gene: TRBJ2-3; CDR3 protein: CATSRVSPHIQYF; CDR3 DNA: TGTGCCACCAGCAGAGTGTCTCCCCATATCCAGTATTTT
V gene: TRBV2; clone size: .; D gene: TRBD1; J gene: TRBJ1-2; CDR3 protein: CASSGGTGNYGYTF; CDR3 DNA: TGTGCCAGCAGTGGAGGGACAGGGAACTATGGCTACACCTTC
V gene: TRBV9; clone size: .; D gene: .; J gene: TRBJ2-1; CDR3 protein: CASSPQPYNEQFF; CDR3 DNA: TGTGCCAGCAGCCCCCAGCCCTACAATGAGCAGTTCTTC
V gene: TRBV5-8; clone size: .; D gene: .; J gene: TRBJ1-1; CDR3 protein: CASILRGRNTEAFF; CDR3 DNA: TGTGCCAGCATCCTCCGGGGCAGGAACACTGAAGCTTTCTTT
V gene: TRBV4-3; clone size: .; D gene: .; J gene: TRBJ1-3; CDR3 protein: CASSQDAGGNTIYF; CDR3 DNA: TGCGCCAGCAGCCAAGATGCTGGTGGAAACACCATATATTTT
V gene: TRBV2; clone size: few; D gene: .; J gene: TRBJ2-1; CDR3 protein: CASSGYNEQFF; CDR3 DNA: TGTGCCAGCAGTGGTTACAATGAGCAGTTCTTC
V gene: TRBV21-1; clone size: .; D gene: .; J gene: TRBJ1-5; CDR3 protein: CASRGRDRDTNQPQHF; CDR3 DNA: TGTGCCAGCAGGGGCCGGGACAGGGATACCAATCAGCCCCAGCATTTT
V gene: TRBV6-1; clone size: .; D gene: TRBD1; J gene: TRBJ2-7; CDR3 protein: CASSERQGAAYEQYF; CDR3 DNA: TGTGCCAGCAGTGAGCGACAGGGGGCAGCCTACGAGCAGTACTTC
V gene: TRBV2; clone size: .; D gene: .; J gene: TRBJ2-6; CDR3 protein: CASSQAGGGSGANVLTF; CDR3 DNA: TGTGCCAGCAGTCAGGCAGGGGGGGGCTCTGGGGCCAACGTCCTGACTTTC
V gene: TRBV5-1; clone size: few; D gene: TRBD1; J gene: TRBJ2-2; CDR3 protein: CASSDGDRGVFGELFF; CDR3 DNA: TGCGCCAGCAGCGACGGGGACAGGGGAGTTTTCGGGGAGCTGTTTTTT
V gene: TRBV19; clone size: few; D gene: .; J gene: TRBJ2-7; CDR3 protein: CASSGRRDSYEQYF; CDR3 DNA: TGTGCCAGTAGCGGCCGTAGGGACTCCTACGAGCAGTACTTC
V gene: TRBV2; clone size: few; D gene: .; J gene: TRBJ2-7; CDR3 protein: CASSERFSEPYEQYF; CDR3 DNA: TGTGCCAGCAGTGAACGTTTTAGCGAACCCTACGAGCAGTACTTC